Detailed here is one T cell receptor (beta chain). Its antigen is still unknown. One end of the junction is discordant with germline, which a read error may explain. Stable Graves' hyperthyroidism was defined as the absence of progression to ophthalmopathy over 18 months of follow-up. Hyperthyroidism patients were newly diagnosed, had a disease duration of under 2 months, and were aged 18 to 65 years. The study excluded patients with uncontrolled infections, other autoimmune diseases, pregnancy or lactation. Clinical symptoms, serum thyroxine and TRAb, thyroid ultrasound, and orbital computed tomography formed the basis for the diagnoses. PBMCs were isolated from around 10 ml of fresh peripheral blood by Ficoll-Paque density gradient centrifugation. Total RNA was extracted using Trizol reagent, and RNA quality was assessed on an Agilent 2100 Bioanalyzer. The TCR beta CDR3 regions were amplified from RNA transcripts. For the first round of RT-PCR on the TCR CDR3, the HTBI primer set was used together with the Qiagen OneStep RT-PCR kit. Libraries were constructed in a second round of multiplex PCR, after which size selection and purification were performed. Sequencing of the libraries was done on an Illumina HiSeq2000 using paired-end 100 bp reads. The study's processing was this. SOAPnuke was used to process the raw data, with reads discarded if the reads contained adapters or uncalled bases, had a mean Phred below 15, or lacked an exact constant-primer or identifier match. High-quality paired reads were merged with COPE v1.2.5, and unique nucleotide sequences were defined as clonotypes. Clonotypes were aligned to IMGT TRBV, TRBD and TRBJ reference segments using MiTCR v1.1. The analysis included only V-J combinations with a frequency above 0.0001, which together covered 99% to 99.2% of the repertoires. The TCS score was defined as the ratio of F50 (clonal expansion) to E x V (chaos), calculated using BLOSUM62-based TCRdist between CDR3 peptides within each V-J. Welch's t-statistics and random forest reduced 500 to 550 V-J features to fewer than 15, which were used in a naive Bayes classifier (R e1071). Using fastp at Q25 and MiXCR, TCRdb reprocessed the public reads and kept productive beta chains. Rows with one shared CDR3 protein collapse into an entry with the most common genes and DNA. None of the V and J calls come from the authors' own analysis; TCRdb made them. The sample yields approximately 430,000 distinct CDR3 sequences; 15% to 19% were counted once. 13% to 15% of the sample lies in the top ten.

This entry belongs to a study of T cells in Graves' hyperthyroidism and ophthalmopathy (dated by TCRdb to 2018 to 2020). Background for the entire study: Peripheral blood was collected at initial diagnosis, before any treatment. TCR V-J signatures able to tell the groups apart were searched for in a discovery cohort of 100 patients, of whom 43 had Graves' ophthalmopathy and more than 55 had stable Graves' hyperthyroidism. Whether ophthalmopathy could be predicted prospectively was tested in an independent validation cohort made up of about 20 hyperthyroidism patients plus 17 patients who later progressed to ophthalmopathy. For training and testing, the 100 or so patients in the discovery cohort were randomly divided in a 7:3 ratio. In addition, the study compared T-cell repertoires in thyroid tissue and in blood from roughly six Graves' hyperthyroidism patients. After blood sampling, hyperthyroidism patients were treated with methimazole at a starting dose of 30 mg daily, and ophthalmopathy patients were treated with high-dose intravenous methylprednisolone. According to the paper, TCR Vbeta CDR3 sequencing was carried out on 135 peripheral blood samples, which came from fewer than 50 ophthalmopathy, about 75 hyperthyroidism and approximately 17 progressor patients.

What the authors observed across the whole study: Sample size was not statistically predetermined, and blinding of investigators to group allocation was not performed. Blood samples also contained most of the expanded thyroid clonotypes (frequency above 0.001), which suggests that blood repertoires may reflect thyroid immune responses. In validation, progression to ophthalmopathy was predicted by the model with 70.59% sensitivity and about 72% specificity, a median of about 6.4 months before onset. A model built on a 13 V-J signature distinguished ophthalmopathy from stable hyperthyroidism, reaching about 89% sensitivity and around 81% specificity in cross-validation and 80%/75% in testing.

The source of this sequence is a woman between 18 and 29 years old with Graves' hyperthyroidism. Sequences were obtained from blood.

The CDR3 in this case is CASSHWDRANEQLF. The nucleotide sequence is given as TGCGCCAGCAGCCACTGGGACCGGGCGAATGAGCAGCTCTTC. Recombination joined TRBV4-1 with TRBJ2-1; the D region is possibly TRBD1 or TRBD2, each matching across 5 bases. The germline V gene sets CDR1 to MGHRA and CDR2 to YSYEKL. The CDR3, cysteine through phenylalanine, is 14 amino acids long. Just CDR3 DNA is preserved here, 42 bases in frame from base 1.